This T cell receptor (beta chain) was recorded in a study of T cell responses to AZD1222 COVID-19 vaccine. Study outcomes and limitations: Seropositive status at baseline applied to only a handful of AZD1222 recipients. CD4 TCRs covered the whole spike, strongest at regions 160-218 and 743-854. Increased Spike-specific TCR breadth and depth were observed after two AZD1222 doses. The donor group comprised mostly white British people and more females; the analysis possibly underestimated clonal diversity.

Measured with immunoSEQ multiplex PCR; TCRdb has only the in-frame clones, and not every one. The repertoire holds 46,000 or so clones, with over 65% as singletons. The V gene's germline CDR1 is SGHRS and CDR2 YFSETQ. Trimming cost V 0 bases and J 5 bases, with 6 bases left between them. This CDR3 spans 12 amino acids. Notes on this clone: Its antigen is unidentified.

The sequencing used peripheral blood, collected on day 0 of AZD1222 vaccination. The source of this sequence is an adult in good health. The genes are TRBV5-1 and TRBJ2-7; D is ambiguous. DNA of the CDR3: TGCGCCAGCAGCTTGGCTGGGGACGAGCAGTACGTC. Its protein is CASSLAGDEQYV.